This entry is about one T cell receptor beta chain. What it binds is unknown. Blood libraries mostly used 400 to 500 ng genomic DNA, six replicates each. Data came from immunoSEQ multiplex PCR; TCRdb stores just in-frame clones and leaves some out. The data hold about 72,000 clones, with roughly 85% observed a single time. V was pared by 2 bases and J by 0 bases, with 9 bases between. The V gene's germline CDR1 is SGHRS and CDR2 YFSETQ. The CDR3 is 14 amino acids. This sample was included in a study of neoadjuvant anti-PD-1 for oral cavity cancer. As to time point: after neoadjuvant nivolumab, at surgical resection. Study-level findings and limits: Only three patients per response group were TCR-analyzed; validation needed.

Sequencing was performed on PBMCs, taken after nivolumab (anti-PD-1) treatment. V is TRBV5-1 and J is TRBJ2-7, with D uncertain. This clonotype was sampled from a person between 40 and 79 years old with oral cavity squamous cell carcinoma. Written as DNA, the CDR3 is TGCGCCAGCAGCTTAAGCAGGAGCTCCTACGAGCAGTACTTC. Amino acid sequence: CASSLSRSSYEQYF. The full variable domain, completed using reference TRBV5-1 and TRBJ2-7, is KAGVTQTPRYLIKTRGQQVTLSCSPISGHRSVSWYQQTPGQGLQFLFEYFSETQRNKGNFPGRFSGRQFSNSRSEMNVSTLELGDSALYLCASSLSRSSYEQYFGPGTRLTVT.